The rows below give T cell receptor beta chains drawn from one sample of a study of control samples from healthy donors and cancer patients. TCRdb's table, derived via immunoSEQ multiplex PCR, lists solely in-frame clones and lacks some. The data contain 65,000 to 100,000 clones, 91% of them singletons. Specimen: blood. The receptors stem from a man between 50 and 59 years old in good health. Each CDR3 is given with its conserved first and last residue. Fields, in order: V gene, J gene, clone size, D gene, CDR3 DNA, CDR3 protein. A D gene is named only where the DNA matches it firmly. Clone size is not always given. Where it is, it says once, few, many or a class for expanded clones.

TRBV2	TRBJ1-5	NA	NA	TGTGCCAGCAGTGAAGACCTCAAACAGCCCCAGCATTTT	CASSEDLKQPQHF
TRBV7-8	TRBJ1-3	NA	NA	TGTGCCAGCAGCTTAGATCGGGGAGTGGGCACCATATATTTT	CASSLDRGVGTIYF
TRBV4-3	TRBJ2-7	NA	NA	TGCGCCAGCAGCCAAGATACACAGAATTTCTACGAGCAGTACTTC	CASSQDTQNFYEQYF
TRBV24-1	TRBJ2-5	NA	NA	TGTGCCACCAGTGACAGGGCCCTTGGGGAGACCCAGTACTTC	CATSDRALGETQYF
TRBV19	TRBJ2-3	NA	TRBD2	TGTGCCAGTAGTATGGGCGTTGGGGGGGTGGAGACAGATACGCAGTATTTT	CASSMGVGGVETDTQYF
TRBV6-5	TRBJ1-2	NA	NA	TGTGCCAGCAGTTACTCGATGGGGATGACCAACTATGGCTACACCTTC	CASSYSMGMTNYGYTF
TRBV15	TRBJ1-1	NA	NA	TGTGCCACCAGCAGAGATGGGGGGGCTGAAGCTTTCTTT	CATSRDGGAEAFF
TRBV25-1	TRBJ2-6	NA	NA	TGTGCCAGCAGTTTTTCGACAGGTCCAAGCGTCCTGACTTTC	CASSFSTGPSVLTF
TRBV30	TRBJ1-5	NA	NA	TGTGCCTGGAGTTCAGGGAGTCAGCCCCAGCATTTT	CAWSSGSQPQHF
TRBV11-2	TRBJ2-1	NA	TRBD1	TGTGCCAGCAGCTTACTGACAGGGGATAACTATGAGCAGTTCTTC	CASSLLTGDNYEQFF
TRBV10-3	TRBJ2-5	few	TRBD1	TGTGCCATCAGTGAGGGACAGGGAGAGACCCAGTACTTC	CAISEGQGETQYF
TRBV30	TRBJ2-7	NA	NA	TGTGCCGGCCAGGAGACCTACGAGCAGTACTTC	CAGQETYEQYF
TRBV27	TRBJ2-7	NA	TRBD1	TGTGCCAGCGGACCGGGACAGGGAGTCTACGAGCAGTACTTC	CASGPGQGVYEQYF
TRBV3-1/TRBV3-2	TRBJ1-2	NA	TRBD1	TGTGCCAGCAGCCCGAGGGACAGGGGCTCCGATGGCTACACCTTC	CASSPRDRGSDGYTF
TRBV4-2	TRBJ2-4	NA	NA	TGTGCCAGCAGCCAAGATAAGGGGCTTATAGCCAAAAACATTCAGTACTTC	CASSQDKGLIAKNIQYF
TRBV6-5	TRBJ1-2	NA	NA	TGTGCCAGCAGTTTCTTGGGCTATGGCTACACCTTC	CASSFLGYGYTF
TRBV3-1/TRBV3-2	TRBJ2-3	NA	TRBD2	TGTGCCAGCAGCCCACTAGCGGGGGGCACAGATACGCAGTATTTT	CASSPLAGGTDTQYF
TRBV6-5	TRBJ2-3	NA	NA	TGTGCCAGCAGTTACTCGAGTTTTAGCACAGATACGCAGTATTTT	CASSYSSFSTDTQYF
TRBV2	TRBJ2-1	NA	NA	TGTGCCAGCAGAGAAGGGACTTTTAACAATGAGCAGTTCTTC	CASREGTFNNEQFF
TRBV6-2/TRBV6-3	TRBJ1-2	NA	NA	TGTGCCAGCAGTTCTTACAGCTATGGCTACACCTTC	CASSSYSYGYTF
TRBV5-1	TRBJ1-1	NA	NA	TGCGCCAGCAGCCCCCGGAGGGGGAACACTGAAGCTTTCTTT	CASSPRRGNTEAFF
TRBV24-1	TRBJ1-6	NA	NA	TGTGCCACCAGTGAAGACTCTCATTCACCCCTCCACTTT	CATSEDSHSPLHF
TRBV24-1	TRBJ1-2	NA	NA	TGTGCCACACGCCCCTCTGACATTAACTATGGCTACACCTTC	CATRPSDINYGYTF
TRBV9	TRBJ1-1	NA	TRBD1	TGTGCCAGCAGGTCCCCCTTGGGGGACAGATACACTGAAGCTTTCTTT	CASRSPLGDRYTEAFF
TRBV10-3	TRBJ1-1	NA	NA	TGTGCCATCAGTGCACGGGAGTTGCCGAACACTGAAGCTTTCTTT	CAISARELPNTEAFF
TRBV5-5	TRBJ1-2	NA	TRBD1	TGTGCCAGCAGCATATCCCCAAACAAAGACAGGGTGGAAGGCTACACCTTC	CASSISPNKDRVEGYTF
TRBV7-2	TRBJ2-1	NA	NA	TGTGCCAGCAGTAGAACCGGGACCGGCAATGAGCAGTTCTTC	CASSRTGTGNEQFF
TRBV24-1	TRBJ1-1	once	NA	TGTGCCACCAGTGGAAACAGGGCCAACACTGAAGCTTTCTTT	CATSGNRANTEAFF
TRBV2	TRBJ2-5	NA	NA	TGTGCCAGCAGTCGGCTGGTAGAGACCCAGTACTTC	CASSRLVETQYF
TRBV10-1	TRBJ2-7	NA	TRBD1	TGCGCCAGCAGTGAAGCCGGGACAGGGATCTTAGAGCAGTACTTC	CASSEAGTGILEQYF
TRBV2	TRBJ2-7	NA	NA	TGTGCCAGCAGGATAGACTACGAGCAGTACTTC	CASRIDYEQYF
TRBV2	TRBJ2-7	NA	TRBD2	TGTGCCAGCAGTGAAGTAGCGGGGGGCGAGCAGTACTTC	CASSEVAGGEQYF
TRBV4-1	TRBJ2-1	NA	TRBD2	TGCGCCAGCAGCTTACTAGCGGGGGGGTACAATGAGCAGTTCTTC	CASSLLAGGYNEQFF
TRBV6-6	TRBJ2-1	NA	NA	TGTGCCAGCAGGGGGAACAATGAGCAGTTCTTC	CASRGNNEQFF
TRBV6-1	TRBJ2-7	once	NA	TGTGCCAGCAGTGAGGCCCCCTACGAGCAGTACTTC	CASSEAPYEQYF
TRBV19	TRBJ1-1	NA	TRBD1	TGTGCCAGTAAGGATGTTGCAGGGGGGGCCTTTGAAGCTTTCTTT	CASKDVAGGAFEAFF
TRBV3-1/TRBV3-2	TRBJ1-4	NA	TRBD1	TGTGCCAGCAGCCAAGGACAGGGGGGCACAAAACTGTTTTTT	CASSQGQGGTKLFF
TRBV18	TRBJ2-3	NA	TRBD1	TGTGCCAGCTCACTCTACACAGGGGGAACAGATACGCAGTATTTT	CASSLYTGGTDTQYF
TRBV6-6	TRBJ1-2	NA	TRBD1	TGTGCCAGCAGTTACGGCCAAATGACAGGGGACTATGGCTACACCTTC	CASSYGQMTGDYGYTF
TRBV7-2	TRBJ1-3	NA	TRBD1	TGTGCCAGCAGCTTAAGAACGACAGGGTGGGGTGGGAACACCATATATTTT	CASSLRTTGWGGNTIYF
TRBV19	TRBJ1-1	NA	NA	TGTGCCAGTAGTATTACTCGACGGCGGATGAACACTGAAGCTTTCTTT	CASSITRRRMNTEAFF
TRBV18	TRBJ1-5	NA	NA	TGTGCCAGCTCCGGACAGAGAGAACAGCCCCAGCATTTT	CASSGQREQPQHF
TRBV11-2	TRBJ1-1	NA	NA	TGTGCCAGCAGCTCACAGGGAAACACTGAAGCTTTCTTT	CASSSQGNTEAFF
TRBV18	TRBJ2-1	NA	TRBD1	TGTGCCAGTCGACGGGACAGGGGGGCTAGTGAGCAGTTCTTC	CASRRDRGASEQFF
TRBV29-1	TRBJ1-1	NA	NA	TGCAGCGTTGTTAGGGGCTTGAACACTGAAGCTTTCTTT	CSVVRGLNTEAFF
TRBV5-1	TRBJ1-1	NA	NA	TGCGCCAGCAGCCGTCAGGGGAACACTGAAGCTTTCTTT	CASSRQGNTEAFF
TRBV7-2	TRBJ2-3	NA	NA	TGTGCCAGCAGAGTCACAGATACGCAGTATTTT	CASRVTDTQYF
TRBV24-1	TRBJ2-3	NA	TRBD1	TGTGCCACCAGTGATTTGCTTACAGGGGCCGCAGATACGCAGTATTTT	CATSDLLTGAADTQYF
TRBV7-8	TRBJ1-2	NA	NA	TGTGCCAGCAGCTTAGGGACAACTAACTATGGCTACACCTTC	CASSLGTTNYGYTF